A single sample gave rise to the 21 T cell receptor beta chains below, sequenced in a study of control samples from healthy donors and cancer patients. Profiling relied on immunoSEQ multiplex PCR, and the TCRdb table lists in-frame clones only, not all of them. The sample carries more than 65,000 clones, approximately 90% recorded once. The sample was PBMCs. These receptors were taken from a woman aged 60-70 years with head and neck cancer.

In nucleotides, the CDR3 is TGTGCCACCGGAGGGACAGCGAGGCAGCCCCAGCATTTT. Protein sequence: CATGGTARQPQHF. The V call is TRBV24-1, the J call TRBJ1-5, with 7 bases lining up with TRBD1. Germline CDR1 KGHDR, CDR2 SFDVKD. V gave up 9 bases and J gave up 7 bases; unmatched junction bases: 8. This CDR3 comprises 13 residues.

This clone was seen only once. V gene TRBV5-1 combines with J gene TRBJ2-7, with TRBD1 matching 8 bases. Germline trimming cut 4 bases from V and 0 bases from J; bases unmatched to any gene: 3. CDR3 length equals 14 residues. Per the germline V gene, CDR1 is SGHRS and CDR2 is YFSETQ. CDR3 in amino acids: CASSQTGDSYEQYF. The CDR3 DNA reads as TGCGCCAGCAGCCAGACAGGGGACTCCTACGAGCAGTACTTC.

The CDR3 DNA reads as TGTGCCAGCAGCCTAGGACTAAGCGGGAGGGCAGATACGCAGTATTTT. Its translation is CASSLGLSGRADTQYF. V usage is TRBV5-8 and J usage is TRBJ2-3; 10 nucleotides align to TRBD2. The CDR3 loop spans 16 amino acids. V shed 4 bases, J shed 4 bases, and the junction held 9 bases outside the gene matches. Germline CDR1 reads SGHTS; CDR2 reads YDEGEE.

The CDR3 loop reads CASSQNTRLTDTQYF. The CDR3 coding sequence is TGCGCCAGCAGCCAAAATACAAGACTCACAGATACGCAGTATTTT. This chain connects TRBV4-1 to TRBJ2-3, with unresolved D. Germline-derived CDR1 and CDR2 are MGHRA and YSYEKL. This CDR3 is built from 15 residues. Deletions cut 2 bases from V and 2 bases from J, with 11 bases between.

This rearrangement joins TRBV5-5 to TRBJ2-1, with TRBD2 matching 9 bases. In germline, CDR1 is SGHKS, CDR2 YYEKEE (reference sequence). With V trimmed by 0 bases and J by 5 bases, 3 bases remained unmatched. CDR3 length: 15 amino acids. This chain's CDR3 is CASSLASGENNEQFF. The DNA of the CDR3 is TGTGCCAGCAGCTTGGCTAGCGGGGAGAACAATGAGCAGTTCTTC. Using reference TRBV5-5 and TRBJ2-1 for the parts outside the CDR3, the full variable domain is DAGVTQSPTHLIKTRGQQVTLRCSPISGHKSVSWYQQVLGQGPQFIFQYYEKEERGRGNFPDRFSARQFPNYSSELNVNALLLGDSALYLCASSLASGENNEQFFGPGTRLTVL.

DNA of the CDR3: TGTGCCAGTTCACGACAGGGGGCGACTGGGGAGCTGTTTTTT. The encoded protein is CASSRQGATGELFF. The chain uses TRBV19 and TRBJ2-2, with TRBD1 matching over 10 bases. Germline V gives CDR1 LNHDA, CDR2 SQIVND (reference sequence). Trimming cost V 8 bases and J 8 bases; bases outside gene matches: 8. This CDR3 region has 14 residues. Together with reference TRBV19 and TRBJ2-2, the CDR3 gives the full variable domain: DGGITQSPKYLFRKEGQNVTLSCEQNLNHDAMYWYRQDPGQGLRLIYYSQIVNDFQKGDIAEGYSVSREKKESFPLTVTSAQKNPTAFYLCASSRQGATGELFFGEGSRLTVL.

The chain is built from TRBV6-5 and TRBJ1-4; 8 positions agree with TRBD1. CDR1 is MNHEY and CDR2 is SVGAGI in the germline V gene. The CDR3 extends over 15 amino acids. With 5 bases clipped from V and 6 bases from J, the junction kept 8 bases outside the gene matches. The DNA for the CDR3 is TGTGCCAGCAGTCGCGGACAGGGTTCGGATGAAAAACTGTTTTTT. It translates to CASSRGQGSDEKLFF.

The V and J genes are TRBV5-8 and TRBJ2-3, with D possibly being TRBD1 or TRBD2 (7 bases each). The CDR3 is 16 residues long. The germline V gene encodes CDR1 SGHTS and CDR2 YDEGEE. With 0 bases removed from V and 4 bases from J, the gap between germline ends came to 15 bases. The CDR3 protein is CASSLGDRAGADTQYF. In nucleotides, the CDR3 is TGTGCCAGCAGCTTGGGCGACAGGGCGGGGGCAGATACGCAGTATTTT.

This chain's CDR3 is CASSPIDSQNTEAFF. CDR3 DNA: TGCGCCAGCAGTCCCATAGATAGTCAGAACACTGAAGCTTTCTTT. This rearrangement joins TRBV5-1 to TRBJ1-1; D call uncertain. With 5 bases removed from V and 1 base from J, the gap between germline ends came to 15 bases. The germline V gene encodes CDR1 SGHRS and CDR2 YFSETQ. The CDR3 length is 15 residues. The full variable domain, rest sourced from reference TRBV5-1 and TRBJ1-1, is KAGVTQTPRYLIKTRGQQVTLSCSPISGHRSVSWYQQTPGQGLQFLFEYFSETQRNKGNFPGRFSGRQFSNSRSEMNVSTLELGDSALYLCASSPIDSQNTEAFFGQGTRLTVV.

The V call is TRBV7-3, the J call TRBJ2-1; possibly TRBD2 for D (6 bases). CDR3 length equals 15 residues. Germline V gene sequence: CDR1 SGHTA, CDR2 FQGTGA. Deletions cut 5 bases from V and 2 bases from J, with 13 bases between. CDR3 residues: CASSNRREPYNEQFF. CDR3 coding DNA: TGTGCCAGCAGCAATAGGCGGGAACCCTACAATGAGCAGTTCTTC.

The CDR3 spells CASNDRAGNQPQHF. DNA for the CDR3: TGTGCCAGCAACGACAGGGCAGGAAATCAGCCCCAGCATTTT. V usage is TRBV2 and J usage is TRBJ1-5; the match to TRBD1 covers 7 bases. The germline gives CDR1 SNHLY, CDR2 FYNNEI. V lost 7 bases and J lost 4; bases outside the gene matches: 7. This CDR3 has 14 residues.

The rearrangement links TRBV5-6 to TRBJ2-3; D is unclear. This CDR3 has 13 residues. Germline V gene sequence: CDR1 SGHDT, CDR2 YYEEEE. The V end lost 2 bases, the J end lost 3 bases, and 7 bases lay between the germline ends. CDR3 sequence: CASSFPPTDTQYF. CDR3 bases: TGTGCCAGCAGCTTCCCGCCAACAGATACGCAGTATTTT. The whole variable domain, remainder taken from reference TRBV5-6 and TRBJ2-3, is DAGVTQSPTHLIKTRGQQVTLRCSPKSGHDTVSWYQQALGQGPQFIFQYYEEEERQRGNFPDRFSGHQFPNYSSELNVNALLLGDSALYLCASSFPPTDTQYFGPGTRLTVL.

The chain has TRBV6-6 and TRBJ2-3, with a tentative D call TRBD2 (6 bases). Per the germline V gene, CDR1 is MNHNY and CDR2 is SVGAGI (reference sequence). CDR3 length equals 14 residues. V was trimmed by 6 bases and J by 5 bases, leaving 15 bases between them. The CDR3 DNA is TGTGCCAGCAGCCAGGGACTGTCCGTAGATACGCAGTATTTT. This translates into CASSQGLSVDTQYF.

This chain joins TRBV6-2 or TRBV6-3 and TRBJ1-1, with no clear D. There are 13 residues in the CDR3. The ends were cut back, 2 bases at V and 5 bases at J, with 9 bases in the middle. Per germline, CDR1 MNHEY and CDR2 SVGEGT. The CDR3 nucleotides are TGTGCCAGCAGTTACAGTCATGGGACTGAAGCTTTCTTT. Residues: CASSYSHGTEAFF.

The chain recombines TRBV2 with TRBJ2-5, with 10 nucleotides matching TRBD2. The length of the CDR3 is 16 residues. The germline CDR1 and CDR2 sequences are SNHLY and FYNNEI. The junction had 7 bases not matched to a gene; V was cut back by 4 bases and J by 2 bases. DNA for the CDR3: TGTGCCAGCAGTGGGAGGACTAGCGGCCTACAAGAGACCCAGTACTTC. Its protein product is CASSGRTSGLQETQYF.

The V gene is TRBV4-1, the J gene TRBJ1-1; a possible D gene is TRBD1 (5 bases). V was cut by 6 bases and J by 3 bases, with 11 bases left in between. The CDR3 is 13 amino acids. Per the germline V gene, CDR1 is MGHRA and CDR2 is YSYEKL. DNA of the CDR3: TGCGCCAGCAGGGGACCCCGGCACACTGAAGCTTTCTTT. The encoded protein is CASRGPRHTEAFF.

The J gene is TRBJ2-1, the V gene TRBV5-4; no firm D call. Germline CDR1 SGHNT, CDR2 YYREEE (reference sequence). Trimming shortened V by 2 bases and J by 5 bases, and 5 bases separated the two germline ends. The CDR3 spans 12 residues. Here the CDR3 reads CASSFINNEQFF. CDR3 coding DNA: TGTGCCAGCAGCTTTATTAACAATGAGCAGTTCTTC.

The DNA for the CDR3 is TGCAGTGCTGGGGGCAATGAGCAGTTCTTC. Translating it yields CSAGGNEQFF. V and J are TRBV20-1 and TRBJ2-1, with D perhaps assigned TRBD1 or TRBD2 (5 bases each). Trimming removed 5 bases from V and 6 bases from J, with 5 bases in between. The germline V gene encodes CDR1 DFQATT and CDR2 SNEGSKA (reference sequence). The CDR3 loop spans 10 amino acids.

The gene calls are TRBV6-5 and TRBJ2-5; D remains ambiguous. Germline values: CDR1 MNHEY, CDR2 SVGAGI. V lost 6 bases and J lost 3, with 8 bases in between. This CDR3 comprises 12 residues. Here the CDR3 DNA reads TGTGCCAGCAGGGCACGGGAAGAGACCCAGTACTTC. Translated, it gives CASRAREETQYF.

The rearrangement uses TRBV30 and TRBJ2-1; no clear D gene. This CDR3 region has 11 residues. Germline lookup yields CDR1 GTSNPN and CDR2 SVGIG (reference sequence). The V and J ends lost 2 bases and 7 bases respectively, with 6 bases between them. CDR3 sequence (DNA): TGTGCCTGGAGTAGGCGAAATGAGCAGTTCTTC. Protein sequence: CAWSRRNEQFF.

The chain's CDR3 is CASSLAGSGRVSGEQYF. In nucleotides, the CDR3 is TGTGCCAGCAGCTTGGCCGGTAGCGGGAGGGTTTCGGGCGAGCAGTACTTC. The gene calls are TRBV5-5 and TRBJ2-7; 11 bases map to TRBD2. Germline values: CDR1 SGHKS, CDR2 YYEKEE (reference sequence). V trimming: 0 bases; J trimming: 6 bases; junction bases outside the gene matches: 11. The CDR3 consists of 17 residues.